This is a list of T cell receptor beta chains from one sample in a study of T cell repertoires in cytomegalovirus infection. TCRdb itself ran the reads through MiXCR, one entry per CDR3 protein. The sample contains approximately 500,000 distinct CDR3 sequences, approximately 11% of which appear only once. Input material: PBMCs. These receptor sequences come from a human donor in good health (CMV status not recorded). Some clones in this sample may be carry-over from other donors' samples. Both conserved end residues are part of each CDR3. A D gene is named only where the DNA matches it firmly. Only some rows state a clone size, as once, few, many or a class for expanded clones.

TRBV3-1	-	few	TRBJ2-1	CASSRTQGGQQFF	TGTGCCAGCAGCCGCACCCAGGGGGGTCAGCAGTTCTTC
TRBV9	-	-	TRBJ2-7	CASSVVEGAVEQYF	TGTGCCAGCAGCGTAGTGGAGGGGGCGGTTGAGCAGTACTTC
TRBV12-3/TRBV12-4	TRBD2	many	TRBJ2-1	CASSPRLAGGDEQFF	TGTGCCAGCAGTCCCCGACTAGCGGGGGGTGATGAGCAGTTCTTC
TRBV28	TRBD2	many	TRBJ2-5	CASSLSGRARGTQYF	TGTGCCAGCAGTTTAAGCGGGAGGGCCCGAGGGACCCAGTACTTC
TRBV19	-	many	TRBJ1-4	CASSNPGATNEKLFF	TGTGCCAGTAGTAATCCAGGAGCAACTAATGAAAAACTGTTTTTT
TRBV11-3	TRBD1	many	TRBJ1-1	CASSLARYRGRERLDTEAFF	TGTGCCAGCAGCTTAGCTCGGTACAGGGGGCGTGAGCGTCTTGACACTGAAGCTTTCTTT
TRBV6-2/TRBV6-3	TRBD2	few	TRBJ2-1	CASSTLTSSEQFF	TGTGCCAGCAGTACTCTGACTAGCTCTGAGCAGTTCTTC
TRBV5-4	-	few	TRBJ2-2	CASSRPGSINTGELFF	TGTGCCAGCAGCCGGCCGGGAAGTATAAACACCGGGGAGCTGTTTTTT
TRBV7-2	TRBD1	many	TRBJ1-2	CASSLEGTGGWGYTF	TGTGCCAGCAGCTTAGAAGGGACAGGGGGCTGGGGCTACACCTTC
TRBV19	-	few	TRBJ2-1	CASSPTTGRDEQFF	TGTGCCAGTAGTCCAACCACAGGGAGGGATGAGCAGTTCTTC
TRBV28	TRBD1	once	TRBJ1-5	CASRARGQGNQPQHF	TGTGCCAGCAGGGCGAGGGGACAGGGAAATCAGCCCCAGCATTTT
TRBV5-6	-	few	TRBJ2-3	CASSQTLTNPDTQYF	TGTGCCAGCAGCCAGACATTGACGAATCCGGATACGCAGTATTTT
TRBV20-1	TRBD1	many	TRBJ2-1	CSATGTGSYNEQFF	TGCAGTGCAACCGGGACAGGGTCCTACAATGAGCAGTTCTTC
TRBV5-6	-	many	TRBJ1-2	CASSLWSFTNYGYTF	TGTGCCAGCAGCTTGTGGAGCTTTACTAACTATGGCTACACCTTC
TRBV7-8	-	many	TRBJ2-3	CATNKAAMGTSVGDTQYF	TGTGCCACCAACAAGGCCGCTATGGGGACTTCCGTCGGAGATACGCAGTATTTT
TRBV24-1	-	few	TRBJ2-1	CATSDLISYNEQFF	TGTGCCACCAGTGATTTGATTTCCTACAATGAGCAGTTCTTC
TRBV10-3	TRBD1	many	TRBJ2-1	CAISEPQDRGEQFF	TGTGCCATCAGTGAGCCGCAAGACAGGGGTGAGCAGTTCTTC
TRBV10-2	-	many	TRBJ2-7	CASRLDSDEQYF	TGCGCCAGCAGATTGGACAGCGACGAGCAGTACTTC
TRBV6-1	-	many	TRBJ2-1	CASSEVRVGSYNEQFF	TGTGCCAGCAGTGAAGTCAGGGTCGGCTCCTACAATGAGCAGTTCTTC
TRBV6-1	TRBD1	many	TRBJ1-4	CASENRGGGEKLFF	TGTGCCAGCGAAAACAGGGGAGGTGGTGAAAAACTGTTTTTT
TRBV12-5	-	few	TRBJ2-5	CASGLVIDPGETQYF	TGTGCTAGTGGTTTGGTAATAGACCCGGGGGAGACCCAGTACTTC
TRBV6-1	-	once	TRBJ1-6	CASSRAAGTANSPLHF	TGTGCCAGCAGCCGGGCGGCCGGGACGGCGAATTCACCCCTCCACTTT
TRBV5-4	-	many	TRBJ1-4	CASSSSGATNEKLFF	TGTGCCAGCAGTTCCTCAGGGGCAACTAATGAAAAACTGTTTTTT
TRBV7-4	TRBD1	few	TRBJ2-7	CASSYGTATYEQYF	TGTGCCAGCAGCTACGGGACAGCGACCTACGAGCAGTACTTC
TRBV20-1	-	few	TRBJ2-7	CSARDRDSNYEQYF	TGCAGTGCTAGAGATCGGGACTCTAACTACGAGCAGTACTTC
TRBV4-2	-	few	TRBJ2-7	CASSQARTYEQYF	TGTGCCAGCAGCCAAGCCCGGACCTACGAGCAGTACTTC
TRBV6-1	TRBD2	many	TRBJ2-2	CASKSGGAGTGELFF	TGTGCCAGCAAGAGCGGGGGGGCAGGCACCGGGGAGCTGTTTTTT
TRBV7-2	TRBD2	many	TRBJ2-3	CASSLVAGEADTQYF	TGTGCCAGCAGCTTAGTAGCGGGAGAGGCAGATACGCAGTATTTT
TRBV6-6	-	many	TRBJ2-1	CASSVVFSDFNNEQFF	TGTGCCAGCAGTGTAGTTTTCTCCGACTTCAACAATGAGCAGTTCTTC
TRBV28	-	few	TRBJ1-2	CASSPGHGGGYTF	TGTGCCAGCAGTCCGGGACATGGAGGAGGCTACACCTTC
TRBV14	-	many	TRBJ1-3	CASTRGYSGNTIYF	TGTGCCAGCACCCGCGGCTACTCTGGAAACACCATATATTTT
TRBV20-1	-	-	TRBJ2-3	CSAASAPRGRDTQYF	TGCAGTGCTGCTAGCGCCCCCCGCGGCAGAGATACGCAGTATTTT
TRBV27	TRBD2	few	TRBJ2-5	CASGTSGRRETQYF	TGTGCCAGCGGGACTAGCGGGAGACGGGAGACCCAGTACTTC
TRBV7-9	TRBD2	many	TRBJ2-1	CASSHWGGRSYNEQFF	TGTGCCAGCAGTCACTGGGGGGGTAGGTCCTACAATGAGCAGTTCTTC
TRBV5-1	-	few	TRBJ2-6	CASSYDISGANVLTF	TGCGCCAGCAGCTACGACATCTCTGGGGCCAACGTCCTGACTTTC
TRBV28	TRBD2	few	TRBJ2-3	CASRRLASETQYF	TGTGCCAGCAGAAGACTAGCTTCTGAAACGCAGTATTTT
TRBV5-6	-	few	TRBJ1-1	CASSLPGFLNTEAFF	TGTGCCAGCAGCTTGCCAGGCTTCCTGAACACTGAAGCTTTCTTT
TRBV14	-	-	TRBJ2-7	CASSPLEQHLGEQYF	TGTGCCAGCAGCCCTCTGGAACAACACCTTGGGGAGCAGTACTTC
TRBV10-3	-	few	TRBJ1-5	CAISEGARNQPQHF	TGTGCCATCAGTGAGGGGGCGCGGAATCAGCCCCAGCATTTT
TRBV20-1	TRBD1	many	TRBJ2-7	CSAGTGVGYEQYF	TGCAGTGCTGGAACAGGGGTGGGCTACGAGCAGTACTTC
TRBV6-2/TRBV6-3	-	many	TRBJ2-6	CASSPKQTGWSGANVLTF	TGTGCCAGCAGTCCCAAACAGACAGGCTGGTCTGGGGCCAACGTCCTGACTTTC
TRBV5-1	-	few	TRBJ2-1	CASSVPTSWWFNEQFF	TGCGCCAGCAGCGTACCAACCTCCTGGTGGTTCAATGAGCAGTTCTTC
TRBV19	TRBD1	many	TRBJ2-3	CASSQGVTSTDTQYF	TGTGCCAGTAGCCAGGGGGTAACTAGCACAGATACGCAGTATTTT
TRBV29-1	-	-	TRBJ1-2	CSVGRLDNYGYTF	TGCAGCGTTGGCAGGCTGGATAACTATGGCTACACCTTC
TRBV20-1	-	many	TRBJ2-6	CSARTLGTPGANVLTF	TGCAGTGCCCGAACGTTGGGTACCCCTGGGGCCAACGTCCTGACTTTC
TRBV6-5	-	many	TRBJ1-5	CASSYGEGNQPQHF	TGTGCCAGCAGTTACGGAGAGGGCAATCAGCCCCAGCATTTT
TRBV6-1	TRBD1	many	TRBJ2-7	CASSTPGTGLYEQYF	TGTGCCAGCAGTACCCCCGGGACAGGGCTATACGAGCAGTACTTC
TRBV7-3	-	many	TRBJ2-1	CASSLTSRPTNEQFF	TGTGCCAGCAGCTTAACGAGCCGACCCACCAATGAGCAGTTCTTC
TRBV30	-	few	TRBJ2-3	CAWRDRSASTDTQYF	TGTGCCTGGAGGGACCGTAGCGCTAGCACAGATACGCAGTATTTT
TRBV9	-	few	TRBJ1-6	CASPSRGGFNSPLHF	TGTGCCAGCCCAAGCAGGGGTGGGTTTAATTCACCCCTCCACTTT
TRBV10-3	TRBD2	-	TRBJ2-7	CAISPDLAGVLEQYF	TGTGCCATCAGTCCAGATCTAGCGGGAGTTCTCGAGCAGTACTTC
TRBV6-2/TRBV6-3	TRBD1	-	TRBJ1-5	CASSYRDRDGQPQHF	TGTGCCAGCAGTTACCGAGACAGGGATGGTCAGCCCCAGCATTTT